This T cell receptor (beta chain) was recorded in a study of sequential checkpoint blockade in melanoma. J gave up 6 bases and V 5 bases, and 14 bases lay outside the gene matches. The CDR3 runs to 17 residues. The germline CDR1 and CDR2 sequences are SGHNT and YENEEA. The treatment: randomized to nivolumab then ipilimumab (arm A) or the reverse (arm B). Clones were sequenced by immunoSEQ multiplex PCR, and TCRdb holds only the in-frame ones, with some missing. The repertoire holds roughly 9,600 clones, with about 26% as singletons. This clone has at least ten counts. The sequence was collected from a human donor with melanoma. This chain uses TRBV11-3 with TRBJ2-2; 8 nucleotides align to TRBD1. Sequencing was performed on tumor tissue (inferred from file names), taken from a patient given nivolumab and ipilimumab in sequence. The CDR3 bases are TGTGCCAGCAGCCCCAAAGAGCAGGGGGCTGGCGCCGGGGAGCTGTTTTTT. Protein: CASSPKEQGAGAGELFF.